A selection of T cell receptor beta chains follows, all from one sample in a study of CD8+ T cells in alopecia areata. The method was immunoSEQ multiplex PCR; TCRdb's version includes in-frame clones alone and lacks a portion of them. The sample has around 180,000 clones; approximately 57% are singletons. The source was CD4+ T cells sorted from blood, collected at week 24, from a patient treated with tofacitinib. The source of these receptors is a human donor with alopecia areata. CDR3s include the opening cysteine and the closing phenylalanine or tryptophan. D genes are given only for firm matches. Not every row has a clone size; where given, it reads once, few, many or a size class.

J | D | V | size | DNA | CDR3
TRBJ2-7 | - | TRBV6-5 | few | TGTGCCAGCAGTTACCTGACGACAGCCGAGAGGTACTTC | CASSYLTTAERYF
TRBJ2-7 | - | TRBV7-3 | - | TGTGCCAGCAGCCCCGCGGGGTATCCCTACGAGCAGTACTTC | CASSPAGYPYEQYF
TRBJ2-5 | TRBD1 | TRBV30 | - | TGTGCCTGGAGGCCGGGACAGCCTGGGGAAACCCAGTACTTC | CAWRPGQPGETQYF
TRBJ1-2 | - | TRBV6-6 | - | TGTGCCAGCAAGACCGGACGCGACTATTCGTCTGGCTACACCTTC | CASKTGRDYSSGYTF
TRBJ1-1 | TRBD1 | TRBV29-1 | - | TGCAGCGTTGGAGGGGGCCGCACCAACACTGAAGCTTTCTTT | CSVGGGRTNTEAFF
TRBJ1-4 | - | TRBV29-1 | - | TGCAGCGTTGAAGTGAGGGGTGTGGATGAAAAACTGTTTTTT | CSVEVRGVDEKLFF
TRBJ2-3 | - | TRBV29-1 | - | TGCAGCGTTGAAGGAGGCGCAGATACGCAGTATTTT | CSVEGGADTQYF
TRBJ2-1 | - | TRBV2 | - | TGTGCCACCCGGGGAGGAACTGTACAGTTCTTC | CATRGGTVQFF
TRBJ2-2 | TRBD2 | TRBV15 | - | TGTGCCACCAGCCACATTCTAGCGGGGGGACCCGGGGAGCTGTTTTTT | CATSHILAGGPGELFF
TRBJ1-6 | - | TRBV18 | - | TGTGCCAGCTCACCCATCCCACGAACCGTGGCCTATAATTCACCCCTCCACTTT | CASSPIPRTVAYNSPLHF
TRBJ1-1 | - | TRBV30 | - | TGTGCCTGGAGTGACAGCCTGGACACTGAAGCTTTCTTT | CAWSDSLDTEAFF
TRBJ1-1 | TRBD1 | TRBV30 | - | TGTGCCTCCCGACTCAAAACAGGGGCAGGGACTGAAGCTTTCTTT | CASRLKTGAGTEAFF
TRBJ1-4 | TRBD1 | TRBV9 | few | TGTGCCAGCAGTCCTGGGACAGGGTTGGAAAAACTGTTTTTT | CASSPGTGLEKLFF
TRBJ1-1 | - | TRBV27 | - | TGTGCCAGCAGTACCACCGGGACAAGAGCTTTCTTT | CASSTTGTRAFF
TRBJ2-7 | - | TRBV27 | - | TGTGCCAGCAGCCCTATAACCAGGGTAGGGGGAATCTACGAGCAGTACTTC | CASSPITRVGGIYEQYF
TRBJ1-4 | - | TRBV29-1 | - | TGCAGCGTTGCCCCTTCTGGTGAAAAACTGTTTTTT | CSVAPSGEKLFF
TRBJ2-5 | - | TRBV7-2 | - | TGTGCCAGCAGCTTAGCCGACTTTGGTGTGACCCAGTACTTC | CASSLADFGVTQYF
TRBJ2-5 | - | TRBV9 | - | TGTGCCAGCAGCACCGACGGGCAAGAGACCCAGTACTTC | CASSTDGQETQYF
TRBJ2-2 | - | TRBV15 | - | TGTGCCACCAGCACAAACCTGGGTGTCAGGGGGGAGCTGTTTTTT | CATSTNLGVRGELFF
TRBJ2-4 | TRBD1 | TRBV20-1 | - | TGCAGTACCGGACAGGGAAACATTCAGTACTTC | CSTGQGNIQYF
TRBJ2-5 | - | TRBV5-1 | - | TGCGCCAGCAGCTTACGTAGCTCCGAAGGGACCCAGTACTTC | CASSLRSSEGTQYF
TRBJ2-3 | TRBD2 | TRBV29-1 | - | TGCAGCGTTGTTCCGGGGGGGCATACAGATACGCAGTATTTT | CSVVPGGHTDTQYF
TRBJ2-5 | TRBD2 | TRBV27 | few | TGTGCCAGCCGACGGTGGGCTAGCGGGGGGGCTGAAGAGACCCAGTACTTC | CASRRWASGGAEETQYF
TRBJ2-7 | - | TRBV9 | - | TGTGCCAGCTCGGAAGGGCAGACGTACGAGCAGTACTTC | CASSEGQTYEQYF
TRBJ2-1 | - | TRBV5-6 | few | TGTGCCAGCTACGGGACGGGGGAAACCACTTACAATGAGCAGTTCTTC | CASYGTGETTYNEQFF
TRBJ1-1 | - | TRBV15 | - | TGTGCCTCCAGGCGGGAGAATACTGAAGCTTTCTTT | CASRRENTEAFF
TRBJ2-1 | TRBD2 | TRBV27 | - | TGTGCCAGCAGTTTAGTAGCGGGGTTACGCTATGAGCAGTTCTTC | CASSLVAGLRYEQFF
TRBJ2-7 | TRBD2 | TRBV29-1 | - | TGCAGCGTCAAGACTAGCGCAATCCACGAGCAGTACTTC | CSVKTSAIHEQYF
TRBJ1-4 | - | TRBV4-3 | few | TGCGCCAGCAGCCAAGATTTGGGTACTAATGAAAAACTGTTTTTT | CASSQDLGTNEKLFF